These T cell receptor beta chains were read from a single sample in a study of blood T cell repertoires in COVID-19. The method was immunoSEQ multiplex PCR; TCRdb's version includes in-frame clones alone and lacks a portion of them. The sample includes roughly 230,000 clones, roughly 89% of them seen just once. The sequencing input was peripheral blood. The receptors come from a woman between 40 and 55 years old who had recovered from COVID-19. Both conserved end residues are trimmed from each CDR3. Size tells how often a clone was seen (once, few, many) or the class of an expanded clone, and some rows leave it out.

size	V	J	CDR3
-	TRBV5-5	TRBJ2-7	ASSLAAGGRYEQY
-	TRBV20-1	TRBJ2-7	SASIGRGNSHYEQY
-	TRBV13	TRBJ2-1	ASSPDSYNEQF
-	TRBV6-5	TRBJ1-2	ASSWTDQPYGYT
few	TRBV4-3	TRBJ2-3	ASSLSHPSGSSTDTQY
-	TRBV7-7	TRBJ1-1	ASSLQGNTEAF
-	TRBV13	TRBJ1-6	ASSSQILYSPLH
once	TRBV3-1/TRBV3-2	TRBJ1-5	ASSQDGKSNQPQH
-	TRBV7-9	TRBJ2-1	ASSPVAGSYNEQF
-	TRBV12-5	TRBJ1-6	ASGNLGDSPLH
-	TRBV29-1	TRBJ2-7	SVEDMGGVYEQY
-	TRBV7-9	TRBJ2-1	ASLLAGGNEQF
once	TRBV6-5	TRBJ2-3	ASRRADLGTDTQY
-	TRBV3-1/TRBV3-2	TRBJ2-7	ASSQVTSRDYEQY
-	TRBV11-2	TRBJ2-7	ASSLSGEGEQY
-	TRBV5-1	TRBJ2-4	ASSLASGLIKNIQY
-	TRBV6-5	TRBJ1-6	ASSTGQGAYSPLH
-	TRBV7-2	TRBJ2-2	ASSVTSGVNGELF
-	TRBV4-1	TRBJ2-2	ASSQDYGTGELF
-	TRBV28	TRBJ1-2	ASSLFGGQGYGYT
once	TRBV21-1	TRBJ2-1	ASSKGRPSGPPPPREQF
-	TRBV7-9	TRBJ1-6	ASSSRQEDSPLH
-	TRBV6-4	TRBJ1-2	ASSEGAYSGYT
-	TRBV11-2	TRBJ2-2	ASSRLGTEQNTGELF
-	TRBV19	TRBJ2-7	ASSIKDRAGEQY
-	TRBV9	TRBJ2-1	ASSGSGGVGNEQF
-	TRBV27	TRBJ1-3	ASGTVIRSSGNTIY
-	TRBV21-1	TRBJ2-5	ASSKATGETQY
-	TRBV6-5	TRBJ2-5	ASTLLWAGGETQY
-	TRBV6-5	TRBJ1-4	ASSLDRDDEKLF
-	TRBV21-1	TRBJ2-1	ASRTGLAGVLQF
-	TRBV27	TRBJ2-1	ASSRTPYNEQF
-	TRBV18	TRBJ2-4	ASSKSGTSGGAKNIQY
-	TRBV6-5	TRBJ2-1	ASGPQAGPYNEQF
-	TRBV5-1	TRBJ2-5	ASSLATMSQETQY
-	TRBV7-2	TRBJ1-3	ASSFQGQGWDPRNTIY
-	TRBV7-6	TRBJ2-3	ASSLGTSGRTDTQY
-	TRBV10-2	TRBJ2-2	ASSGLTGWTGELF
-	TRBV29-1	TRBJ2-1	SVSTSEQF
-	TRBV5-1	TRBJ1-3	ASSPGILIDTIY
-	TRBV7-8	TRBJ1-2	ASSFRGEVMGGYT
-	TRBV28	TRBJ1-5	ASSAWTGYSNQPQH
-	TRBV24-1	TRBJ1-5	ATSDRDRANQPQH
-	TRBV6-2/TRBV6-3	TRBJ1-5	ASSRPARPGDQPQH